The next 31 T cell receptor beta chains were all read from a single sample in a study of T-cell reconstitution after alpha-beta-depleted transplantation in children. Unique molecular identifiers were used to barcode this TCRbeta library. MiXCR, run by TCRdb on the PCR reads, gives a single entry per CDR3 protein. In the table there are some 310,000 distinct CDR3 sequences, about a quarter of which are singletons. The sample in question was PBMCs, mostly from graft donor cells, obtained 180 days after TCRalphabeta/CD19-depleted stem cell transplant. Source of these receptors: a male patient between 5 and 17 years old who had a stem cell transplant for acute lymphoblastic leukemia, so the T cells may come from the graft donor.

The chain employs TRBV9 and TRBJ2-4; D tentatively reads TRBD1 or TRBD2 (5 bases each). The CDR3 extends over 14 amino acids. Germline V CDR1 and CDR2: SGDLS, YYNGEE. The V gene lost 0 bases and the J gene lost 7 bases, with 11 bases spanning the gap. The CDR3 region has the DNA TGTGCCAGCAGCGTAGCTGGGGGTAGGAACATTCAGTACTTC. Its protein is CASSVAGGRNIQYF.

There are many counts of this clonotype. The CDR3 here is CASSLTEVTEAFF. CDR3 sequence (DNA): TGTGCCAGCAGCTTAACGGAGGTAACTGAAGCTTTCTTT. This rearrangement joins TRBV7-3 to TRBJ1-1; D gene ambiguous. Germline CDR1 SGHTA, CDR2 FQGTGA. This CDR3 region has 13 residues. The V end was cut by 0 bases, the J end by 5 bases, with 7 bases between. Supplemented by reference TRBV7-3 and TRBJ1-1, the full variable domain reads GAGVSQTPSNKVTEKGKYVELRCDPISGHTALYWYRQSLGQGPEFLIYFQGTGAADDSGLPNDRFFAVRPEGSVSTLKIQRTERGDSAVYLCASSLTEVTEAFFGQGTRLTVV.

The V call is TRBV24-1, the J call TRBJ2-1; tentative D call: TRBD2 (6 bases). The CDR3 totals 15 residues. V was cut by 7 bases and J by 1 base, with 13 bases left in between. CDR1 is KGHDR, CDR2 SFDVKD, per germline. CDR3 protein: CATREGSGSYNEQFF. The CDR3 DNA reads TGTGCCACCAGGGAGGGGAGCGGTTCCTACAATGAGCAGTTCTTC.

This clonotype was counted a few times. The chain employs TRBV20-1 and TRBJ2-1; D tentatively reads TRBD1 or TRBD2 (6 bases each). CDR1 DFQATT and CDR2 SNEGSKA come from the germline V gene (reference sequence). V lost 6 bases to trimming and J lost 4 bases, with 16 bases between them. There are 14 residues in the CDR3. CDR3 residues: CSARGRRLYNEQFF. In nucleotides, the CDR3 is TGCAGTGCCCGGGGGCGGAGGCTATACAATGAGCAGTTCTTC.

This clonotype was seen only a few times. The V and J genes are TRBV4-2 and TRBJ2-5; D perhaps matches TRBD2 (6 bases). Germline CDR1 is LGHNA and CDR2 is YNFKEQ. The CDR3 is 15 residues long. V lost 3 bases and J 2 bases, leaving 13 bases between the germline ends. CDR3 region: CASSHRPSAQETQYF. DNA of the CDR3: TGTGCCAGCAGCCATCGGCCTAGCGCGCAAGAGACCCAGTACTTC.

V and J are TRBV4-1 and TRBJ2-1, with D unresolved. V was shortened by 0 bases and J by 3 bases, with 9 bases between the two germline ends. The germline V gene has CDR1 MGHRA and CDR2 YSYEKL. CDR3 length equals 15 residues. The DNA for the CDR3 is TGCGCCAGCAGCCAAGATGGGTACAGCTACAATGAGCAGTTCTTC. It specifies CASSQDGYSYNEQFF.

The chain is built from TRBV20-1 and TRBJ2-1; 7 bases match TRBD2. From germline, CDR1 is DFQATT and CDR2 SNEGSKA (reference sequence). This CDR3 is 13 amino acids long. V was pared by 3 bases and J by 8 bases, with 7 bases of the junction left unmatched. Here the CDR3 DNA reads TGCAGTGCTAGGAAGGCGGGAGCGGATGAGCAGTTCTTC. It translates to CSARKAGADEQFF.

The rearrangement joins TRBV3-1 to TRBJ2-7; 8 bases map to TRBD2. The CDR3 has 15 amino acids. Germline CDR1 is LGHDT and CDR2 is YNNKEL (reference sequence). With V trimmed by 0 bases and J by 3 bases, 4 bases remained unmatched. The CDR3 here is CASSQEGLAGYEQYF. CDR3 bases: TGTGCCAGCAGCCAAGAAGGCCTAGCGGGCTACGAGCAGTACTTC.

This clonotype was observed a handful of times. The chain uses TRBV6-5 and TRBJ2-4; D may correspond to TRBD1 or TRBD2 (5 bases each). The CDR3 loop spans 18 amino acids. Germline-derived CDR1 and CDR2 are MNHEY and SVGAGI. V gave up 2 bases and J gave up 1 base, with 18 bases separating them. CDR3 sequence reads: CASSYGTPGGSAKNIQYF. As DNA, the CDR3 is TGTGCCAGCAGTTACGGGACCCCGGGCGGATCGGCCAAAAACATTCAGTACTTC.

In this sample, this clonotype turned up a few times. This chain's CDR3 is CASSLVSTSYTF. In nucleotides, the CDR3 is TGTGCCAGCAGCTTGGTGTCGACATCTTACACCTTC. V usage is TRBV7-9 and J usage is TRBJ1-2; D is unresolved. The germline gives CDR1 SEHNR, CDR2 FQNEAQ (reference sequence). Trimming stripped 3 bases from V and 11 bases from J, with 13 bases between. The CDR3 runs 12 residues.

V is TRBV20-1 and J is TRBJ2-7; D is undetermined. In germline, CDR1 is DFQATT, CDR2 SNEGSKA (reference sequence). The CDR3 totals 13 residues. V was cut by 5 bases and J by 3 bases, with 14 bases left in between. The CDR3 loop is CSAPRALHYEQYF. CDR3 nucleotides: TGCAGTGCTCCCCGTGCCCTTCACTACGAGCAGTACTTC.

The chain links TRBV11-1 to TRBJ2-3; D unresolved. This CDR3 comprises 12 residues. V lost 5 bases and J lost 3, with 6 bases in between. Germline CDR1 SGHAT, CDR2 FQDESV (reference sequence). For the CDR3, the DNA is TGTGCCAGCAGCCGAATAACAGATACGCAGTATTTT. Its translation: CASSRITDTQYF.

A few counts support this clonotype. The chain combines TRBV5-1 with TRBJ2-1; D assignment may be TRBD1 or TRBD2 (5 bases each). The CDR3 covers 16 residues. With 5 bases removed from V and 9 bases from J, the gap between germline ends came to 24 bases. Germline V lookup: CDR1 SGHRS, CDR2 YFSETQ. CDR3 nucleotide sequence: TGCGCCAGCAGACTCATCGACTTTCCAACTGGGGGTGAGCAGTTCTTC. Residues: CASRLIDFPTGGEQFF. The full variable domain, in which reference TRBV5-1 and TRBJ2-1 provide the parts outside the CDR3, is KAGVTQTPRYLIKTRGQQVTLSCSPISGHRSVSWYQQTPGQGLQFLFEYFSETQRNKGNFPGRFSGRQFSNSRSEMNVSTLELGDSALYLCASRLIDFPTGGEQFFGPGTRLTVL.

For this clonotype: A clone one base away is much larger, so this may be a read error. The V gene is TRBV20-1, the J gene TRBJ1-4; D call uncertain. Germline V lookup: CDR1 DFQATT, CDR2 SNEGSKA (reference sequence). The CDR3 has 14 amino acids. DNA of the CDR3: TGCGGTGCCAGACAAAATCCTACTAATGAAAAACTGTTTTTT. Residues: CGARQNPTNEKLFF.

This clonotype showed up just a few times. The V call is TRBV6-5, the J call TRBJ1-1, with D hard to call. CDR1 MNHEY and CDR2 SVGAGI come from the germline V gene. The CDR3 has 11 residues. V lost 10 bases and J 0 bases, leaving 6 bases between the germline ends. Here the CDR3 reads CAIEMNTEAFF. The DNA of the CDR3 is TGTGCCATTGAAATGAACACTGAAGCTTTCTTT.

The rearrangement uses TRBV30 and TRBJ2-7; D call uncertain. CDR1 is GTSNPN, CDR2 SVGIG, per germline (reference sequence). The CDR3 extends over 13 amino acids. V was shortened by 1 base and J by 7 bases, with 14 bases between the two germline ends. In DNA form, the CDR3 reads TGTGCCTGGAGTGAGGTGGTTTTAGGGGAGCAGTACTTC. Its protein is CAWSEVVLGEQYF.

This chain connects TRBV20-1 to TRBJ1-5; no reliable D call. Germline CDR1 reads DFQATT; CDR2 reads SNEGSKA (reference sequence). The ends were cut back, 0 bases at V and 7 bases at J, with 16 bases in the middle. The CDR3 is made up of 15 amino acids. The CDR3 here is CSARDQGRVGQPQHF. CDR3 DNA: TGCAGTGCTAGAGATCAAGGGAGGGTGGGCCAGCCCCAGCATTTT.

This clonotype was seen ten or more times. This chain links TRBV20-1 with TRBJ2-7; 7 nucleotides line up with TRBD1. V dropped 3 bases and J dropped 6; count of bases not matched to a gene: 11. The length of the CDR3 is 14 residues. The germline V gene encodes CDR1 DFQATT and CDR2 SNEGSKA (reference sequence). The CDR3 bases are TGCAGTGCTAGGGCCCCGGGAACAGGGGCCGAGCAGTACTTC. It translates to CSARAPGTGAEQYF.

The rearrangement joins TRBV6-1 to TRBJ1-5, with 10 bases fitting TRBD1. The germline V gene has CDR1 MNHNS and CDR2 SASEGT. The junction had 7 bases not matched to a gene; V was cut back by 8 bases and J by 3 bases. The CDR3 is 15 residues long. The CDR3 sequence: CASGGDRGLNQPQHF. DNA for the CDR3: TGTGCCAGCGGGGGAGACAGGGGGCTCAATCAGCCCCAGCATTTT.

This chain joins TRBV12-3 or TRBV12-4 and TRBJ2-7, with TRBD1 matching 9 bases. The V segment lost 5 bases and the J segment 3 bases; nucleotides outside the gene matches: 5. The CDR3 has 14 amino acids. CDR3 sequence reads: CASSPGTGFYEQYF. The CDR3 DNA follows: TGTGCCAGCAGTCCCGGGACAGGGTTCTACGAGCAGTACTTC.

This clonotype was found many times. Here the CDR3 reads CASSLVPRGPNNEQFF. CDR3 sequence (DNA): TGTGCCAGCAGCTTAGTCCCCAGGGGGCCTAACAATGAGCAGTTCTTC. The chain combines TRBV11-2 with TRBJ2-1; TRBD1 matches 8 bases. CDR1 SGHAT and CDR2 FQNNGV come from the germline V gene. The CDR3 contains 16 residues. V was pared by 1 base and J by 5 bases, with 7 bases of the junction left unmatched.

On this clonotype: A read error is possible here, since a much larger clone lies one base away. V usage is TRBV7-2 and J usage is TRBJ2-1, with 11 bases that match TRBD2. J was trimmed by 5 bases and V by 1 base; bases with no gene match: 4. The CDR3 has 16 amino acids. Germline lookup yields CDR1 SGHTA and CDR2 FQGNSA. DNA of the CDR3: TGTGCCAGCAGCTTAGGACTAGCGGGATGCGACAATGAGCAGTTCTTC. Translation: CASSLGLAGCDNEQFF.

The chain uses TRBV11-1 and TRBJ2-4, with TRBD2 identical over 16 bases. Germline-derived CDR1 and CDR2 are SGHAT and FQDESV (reference sequence). Losses at the gene ends were 7 bases for V and 2 bases for J; bases not matched to a gene: 8. CDR3 size: 18 residues. The chain's CDR3 is CASTPGLAGGLTKNIQYF. In DNA, the CDR3 is TGTGCCAGCACCCCGGGACTAGCGGGAGGGCTAACCAAAAACATTCAGTACTTC.

The V gene is TRBV12-3 or TRBV12-4, the J gene TRBJ2-5, with 7 nucleotides matching TRBD2. The CDR3 is 16 amino acids. The J segment lost 4 bases and the V segment lost 6 bases, leaving 14 bases of the junction unmatched. The CDR3 nucleotides read TGTGCCAGCAGCATCAATCCGGGACTAAGGGCAGAGACCCAGTACTTC. Translating it yields CASSINPGLRAETQYF.

The rearrangement links TRBV20-1 to TRBJ2-1; no definite D call. Trimming left V 1 base short and J 7 bases short, with 17 bases between. This CDR3 is built from 15 residues. Germline lookup yields CDR1 DFQATT and CDR2 SNEGSKA (reference sequence). CDR3 DNA: TGCAGTGCTAGAGCCCCGAGACTCCTGGGGAATGAGCAGTTCTTC. Translating gives CSARAPRLLGNEQFF.

The chain links TRBV10-3 to TRBJ2-7, with TRBD2 as a possible D gene (6 bases). Germline CDR1 and CDR2: ENHRY and SYGVKD. The V and J ends lost 2 bases and 2 bases respectively, with 16 bases between them. The CDR3 totals 16 residues. CDR3 DNA: TGTGCCATCAGTGAGAGAGTGAGGGACTTGACCTACGAGCAGTACTTC. It is translated as CAISERVRDLTYEQYF.

This clonotype was seen a handful of times. The chain uses TRBV29-1 and TRBJ2-7; D is unclear. Germline assignment: CDR1 SQVTM and CDR2 ANQGSEA. The CDR3 length is 12 residues. V lost 7 bases and J 1 base, leaving 11 bases between the germline ends. The CDR3 coding sequence is TGCAGCGGAAGGAACCGGTCCTACGAGCAGTACTTC. Translating gives CSGRNRSYEQYF.

This chain connects TRBV7-6 to TRBJ2-7; 8 nucleotides line up with TRBD2. The CDR3 covers 14 residues. CDR1 and CDR2 from the germline V gene are SGHVS and FNYEAQ. With V trimmed by 1 base and J by 7 bases, 6 bases remained unmatched. CDR3 amino acids: CASSLGREAREQYF. Written as DNA, the CDR3 is TGTGCCAGCAGCTTAGGGCGGGAGGCTCGGGAGCAGTACTTC.

V is TRBV5-1 and J is TRBJ2-2; TRBD2 aligns across 11 bases. After removal of 0 bases from V and 4 bases from J, the junction contained 5 bases not matched to a gene. Germline V lookup: CDR1 SGHRS, CDR2 YFSETQ. The CDR3 is 17 amino acids. CDR3 in amino acids: CASSLGTGTSGTGELFF. CDR3 nucleotide sequence: TGCGCCAGCAGCTTGGGGACCGGGACTAGCGGCACCGGGGAGCTGTTTTTT.

This clonotype was seen a few times. The chain couples TRBV20-1 to TRBJ2-2, with 8 positions matching TRBD2. V dropped 1 base and J dropped 5; count of bases not matched to a gene: 6. The germline CDR1 and CDR2 sequences are DFQATT and SNEGSKA (reference sequence). The CDR3 covers 15 residues. CDR3 region: CSARVDGRATGELFF. The CDR3 region has the DNA TGCAGTGCTAGAGTCGACGGGAGGGCAACCGGGGAGCTGTTTTTT.

This clonotype is judged medium-sized. The genes are TRBV7-2 and TRBJ2-7; 9 bases match TRBD2. V shed 1 base and J 7 bases; nucleotides not matched to a gene: 8. The CDR3 is 15 amino acids. CDR1 and CDR2 from the germline V gene are SGHTA and FQGNSA. In DNA, the CDR3 is TGTGCCAGCAGCTTAGATGCGGGGGGGCCGGGTGAGCAGTACTTC. Translating gives CASSLDAGGPGEQYF. The full variable domain, with the rest looked up from reference TRBV7-2 and TRBJ2-7, is GAGVSQSPSNKVTEKGKDVELRCDPISGHTALYWYRQSLGQGLEFLIYFQGNSAPDKSGLPSDRFSAERTGGSVSTLTIQRTQQEDSAVYLCASSLDAGGPGEQYFGPGTRLTVT.